This TCR beta chain was sequenced during a study of blood T cell repertoires in COVID-19. Turning to the study itself: Donors in the United States, Italy and Spain gave samples during acute or convalescent COVID-19. PBMCs, B-cell-depleted T cells, or T cells provided the cDNA or gDNA that made up the material.

The germline V gene encodes CDR1 LNHNV and CDR2 YYDKDF (reference sequence). The CDR3 is 14 residues long. V lost 1 base and J lost 7, with 8 bases in between. Original handling: Estimates of nucleated cell counts were drawn from the amplification of reference gene primers. Profiling relied on immunoSEQ multiplex PCR, and the TCRdb table lists in-frame clones only, not all of them. Clone size and V and J calls were adopted from that table, with D and trimming inferred from the DNA. In the table there are under 450,000 clones, more than 75% of which are singletons. The chain couples TRBV15 to TRBJ1-6, with D unclear. The sequence was obtained from a human donor with acute or convalescent COVID-19. The donor label of this sample is uncertain. The specimen sequenced was peripheral blood. For the CDR3, the DNA is TGTGCCACCAGCAGAGGTTCCTTAAATTCACCCCTCCACTTT. Its protein is CATSRGSLNSPLHF.